In this sample, the clone carrying this TCR beta chain turned up many times. This sample is drawn from a study of early T cells in non-severe SARS-CoV-2 infection. The wider study: Sequenced material consisted of bulk RNA (from unsorted whole blood), and chains were unpaired.

In the library, individual cDNA molecules carried attached unique molecular identifiers. TCRdb reprocessed the 5' RACE reads with MiXCR, giving one entry per CDR3 protein. This sample has approximately 69,000 distinct CDR3 sequences, with about 10% found just once. J lost 2 bases, V lost 8 bases, and 8 bases had no gene match. CDR3 length equals 15 residues. Material: whole blood. The chain recombines TRBV12-3 or TRBV12-4 with TRBJ2-3; 9 bases fit TRBD1. This TCR was sampled from an adult who was a healthcare worker with PCR-confirmed SARS-CoV-2 infection or an uninfected control (not recorded which). The CDR3 sequence: CASLRGTGNTDTQYF. CDR3 DNA: TGTGCCAGCCTGCGCGGGACAGGGAACACAGATACGCAGTATTTT.